The 32 T cell receptor beta chains reported below all come from one sample, sequenced in a study of T cell changes during pregnancy in multiple sclerosis. Clones were read by immunoSEQ multiplex PCR, and TCRdb kept only the in-frame ones, dropping some. The table records approximately 30,000 clones, about 93% of them present only once. The starting material was CD4+ T cells from peripheral blood mononuclear cells, obtained after pregnancy. The receptors come from a female donor with multiple sclerosis, enrolled in a pregnancy study.

This chain connects TRBV4-1 to TRBJ2-3, with 9 bases fitting TRBD2. This CDR3 region has 17 residues. CDR1 and CDR2 (germline): MGHRA, YSYEKL. V dropped 3 bases and J dropped 3; count of bases not matched to a gene: 10. As DNA, the CDR3 is TGCGCCAGCAGCCAGGGGATAGCGGGAGTGATAACAGATACGCAGTATTTT. Its translation: CASSQGIAGVITDTQYF.

The V call is TRBV5-5, the J call TRBJ2-7; a possible D gene is TRBD2 (5 bases). V dropped 2 bases and J dropped 9 bases, with 15 bases sitting between them. The CDR3 extends over 13 amino acids. Germline assignment: CDR1 SGHKS and CDR2 YYEKEE (reference sequence). The CDR3 DNA reads TGTGCCAGCAGCTTATCAGATCCGGAGGTGCAGTACTTC. Translated, it gives CASSLSDPEVQYF.

This chain links TRBV30 with TRBJ1-3; 9 positions match TRBD1. The V segment lost 6 bases and the J segment 1 base; nucleotides outside the gene matches: 19. Looked up from germline, CDR1 is GTSNPN and CDR2 is SVGIG (reference sequence). CDR3 length equals 19 residues. Here the CDR3 reads CACARSLFTGTGSGNTIYF. CDR3 coding DNA: TGTGCCTGCGCACGAAGTCTCTTTACCGGGACAGGGTCTGGAAACACCATATATTTT.

V gene TRBV18 combines with J gene TRBJ2-3; 7 nucleotides align to TRBD2. Germline CDR1 reads KGHSH; CDR2 reads LQKENI. This CDR3 is built from 16 residues. The V and J ends lost 0 bases and 1 base, in that order; junction bases with no gene match: 4. CDR3 nucleotides: TGTGCCAGCTCACCACCGTGGGGAGGGGGCACAGATACGCAGTATTTT. Residues: CASSPPWGGGTDTQYF. Complete variable domain (other parts from reference TRBV18 and TRBJ2-3): NAGVMQNPRHLVRRRGQEARLRCSPMKGHSHVYWYRQLPEEGLKFMVYLQKENIIDESGMPKERFSAEFPKEGPSILRIQQVVRGDSAAYFCASSPPWGGGTDTQYFGPGTRLTVL.

This CDR3 reads CASSGLWGRGVDYGYTF. The DNA for the CDR3 is TGTGCCAGCAGCGGCCTTTGGGGCAGGGGGGTAGACTATGGCTACACCTTC. The V and J genes are TRBV9 and TRBJ1-2, with 7 bases aligning to TRBD1. After removal of 3 bases from V and 3 bases from J, the junction contained 14 bases not matched to a gene. Germline assignment: CDR1 SGDLS and CDR2 YYNGEE. CDR3 length equals 17 residues.

The chain combines TRBV30 with TRBJ2-6, with 9 bases lining up with TRBD1. Germline CDR1 GTSNPN, CDR2 SVGIG (reference sequence). With V trimmed by 5 bases and J by 2 bases, 4 bases remained unmatched. The CDR3 has 15 amino acids. The DNA of the CDR3 is TGTGCCTGGGGGACAGGGTACCCTGGGGCCAACGTCCTGACTTTC. It yields the protein CAWGTGYPGANVLTF.

This clone was observed a few times. The J gene is TRBJ1-4, the V gene TRBV25-1, with TRBD1 matching 7 bases. The CDR3 has 17 amino acids. Germline V gene lookup returns CDR1 MGHDK and CDR2 SYGVNS. V lost 3 bases and J lost 5; bases outside the gene matches: 12. CDR3 bases: TGTGCCAGCAGTGAGTCGAAACGGGACAGCCTAAATGAAAAACTGTTTTTT. Translation gives CASSESKRDSLNEKLFF.

V is TRBV7-2 and J is TRBJ1-3, with D possibly being TRBD1 (5 bases). Germline CDR1 reads SGHTA; CDR2 reads FQGNSA. The CDR3 runs 16 residues. Trimming removed 1 base from V and 0 bases from J, with 10 bases in between. The CDR3 DNA reads as TGTGCCAGCAGCTTAGTGGTCACAGGCTCTGGAAACACCATATATTTT. This encodes CASSLVVTGSGNTIYF.

This sequence joins TRBV4-1 and TRBJ2-5, with a tentative D call TRBD2 (6 bases). The CDR3 length is 15 residues. Trimming pared 1 base from V and 3 bases from J, leaving 12 bases between. CDR1 is MGHRA, CDR2 YSYEKL, per germline. The CDR3 coding sequence is TGCGCCAGCAGCCAAGTGGACAAGCGGGAAGAGACCCAGTACTTC. Residues: CASSQVDKREETQYF.

V and J are TRBV4-2 and TRBJ1-2, with D perhaps TRBD1 (6 bases). CDR1 is LGHNA, CDR2 YNFKEQ, per germline. The CDR3 spans 16 residues. V was clipped by 1 base and J by 3 bases, with 15 bases between them. CDR3 loop: CASSQVAQGVDYGYTF. The DNA for the CDR3 is TGTGCCAGCAGCCAAGTGGCACAGGGCGTAGACTATGGCTACACCTTC.

This rearrangement joins TRBV21-1 to TRBJ2-6; the table names TRBD1, a call not compared with the DNA. TRBV21-1 is a recognized pseudogene. The CDR3 contains 14 residues. The DNA for the CDR3 is TGTGCCAGCACTCAGACACCTAAGGCCAACGTCCTGACTTTC. Its translation: CASTQTPKANVLTF.

The chain links TRBV6-6 to TRBJ2-7, with D perhaps TRBD2 (7 bases). The CDR3 totals 13 residues. Germline V lookup: CDR1 MNHNY, CDR2 SVGAGI (reference sequence). V shed 9 bases and J shed 5 bases, with 17 bases lying between them. CDR3 residues: CARPRGGRDEQYF. CDR3 coding DNA: TGTGCCAGGCCAAGGGGGGGTCGGGACGAGCAGTACTTC.

V gene TRBV18 combines with J gene TRBJ1-1, with a tentative D call TRBD1 (5 bases). Per germline, CDR1 KGHSH and CDR2 LQKENI. With 0 bases removed from V and 7 bases from J, the gap between germline ends came to 15 bases. CDR3 length: 15 residues. The chain's CDR3 is CASSPPSRQTDEAFF. DNA of the CDR3: TGTGCCAGCTCACCACCCTCACGACAGACAGATGAAGCTTTCTTT.

The rearrangement links TRBV10-2 to TRBJ2-5; 14 bases agree with TRBD2. V lost 3 bases to trimming and J lost 4 bases; unmatched junction nucleotides: 10. Looked up from germline, CDR1 is WSHSY and CDR2 is SAAADI. This CDR3 has 18 amino acids. CDR3 in DNA: TGCGCCAGCAGTGACTGGACTAGCGGGAGGTCATGGATAGAGACCCAGTACTTC. Residues: CASSDWTSGRSWIETQYF.

The V and J genes are TRBV30 and TRBJ2-7, with 10 positions matching TRBD1. This CDR3 has 16 amino acids. CDR1 is GTSNPN and CDR2 is SVGIG in the germline V gene (reference sequence). V shed 3 bases and J 6 bases; nucleotides not matched to a gene: 14. The CDR3 DNA is TGTGCCTGGAGGACCGGGACAGGGGTTTGGGAGTCCGAGCAGTACTTC. Translation gives CAWRTGTGVWESEQYF.

The genes are TRBV6-1 and TRBJ2-3; maybe TRBD2 (7 bases). Germline values: CDR1 MNHNS, CDR2 SASEGT. V was clipped by 7 bases and J by 1 base, with 15 bases between them. The CDR3 runs 15 residues. This chain's CDR3 is CASIRGAGGTDTQYF. The CDR3 nucleotides are TGTGCCAGCATCCGGGGGGCCGGGGGCACAGATACGCAGTATTTT.

V is TRBV19 and J is TRBJ2-2; no clear D. The germline V gene encodes CDR1 LNHDA and CDR2 SQIVND (reference sequence). V dropped 7 bases and J dropped 1 base, with 10 bases sitting between them. CDR3 length: 14 amino acids. The DNA for the CDR3 is TGTGCCAGTACCCCCGACAAGAACACCGGGGAGCTGTTTTTT. Translation: CASTPDKNTGELFF.

The chain recombines TRBV29-1 with TRBJ1-1; TRBD1 aligns across 9 bases. Germline V CDR1 and CDR2: SQVTM, ANQGSEA. J gave up 6 bases and V 7 bases, and 9 bases lay outside the gene matches. The CDR3 sequence is 13 residues long. The CDR3 DNA is TGCAGCGGGGGACAGGGAGAGCGGTCTGAAGCTTTCTTT. It translates to CSGGQGERSEAFF.

This chain links TRBV4-2 with TRBJ2-1; 8 nucleotides match TRBD2. Germline CDR1 is LGHNA and CDR2 is YNFKEQ. The CDR3 has 15 amino acids. Trimming removed 4 bases from V and 7 bases from J; junction bases left unmatched: 9. The DNA for the CDR3 is TGTGCCAGCAGCCCCCATGGACTAGCTTGGAATGAGCAGTTCTTC. Protein product: CASSPHGLAWNEQFF.

The sample holds a few counts of this clone. J is TRBJ1-1 and V is TRBV30; no clear D gene. Germline CDR1 GTSNPN, CDR2 SVGIG (reference sequence). This CDR3 comprises 11 residues. V was trimmed by 0 bases and J by 6 bases, leaving 5 bases between them. The CDR3 reads CAWSVRAEAFF. The CDR3 DNA reads TGTGCCTGGAGTGTACGGGCTGAAGCTTTCTTT.

The chain links TRBV4-2 to TRBJ2-1, with 9 bases aligning to TRBD2. The CDR3 runs to 16 residues. Germline lookup yields CDR1 LGHNA and CDR2 YNFKEQ. The V and J ends lost 0 bases and 4 bases, in that order; junction bases with no gene match: 4. The CDR3 is CASSQDLSGSYNEQFF. CDR3 coding DNA: TGTGCCAGCAGCCAAGATCTTAGCGGGAGTTACAATGAGCAGTTCTTC.

The V call is TRBV10-3, the J call TRBJ1-1, with TRBD1 matching over 7 bases. The CDR3 consists of 14 residues. V was pared by 6 bases and J by 0 bases, with 4 bases of the junction left unmatched. Germline-derived CDR1 and CDR2 are ENHRY and SYGVKD. CDR3 nucleotide sequence: TGTGCCATCAGACAGGGGAGCGTGAACACTGAAGCTTTCTTT. This sequence encodes CAIRQGSVNTEAFF.

V and J are TRBV7-6 and TRBJ2-7; TRBD1 agrees at 9 bases. The CDR3 consists of 17 residues. V trimming: 3 bases; J trimming: 3 bases; junction bases outside the gene matches: 12. Per the germline V gene, CDR1 is SGHVS and CDR2 is FNYEAQ. The CDR3 DNA sequence: TGTGCCAGCAGCTTGTTGGGGACAGGGAGAGACTTCTACGAGCAGTACTTC. This gives the protein CASSLLGTGRDFYEQYF.

This clone was counted once. The chain's CDR3 is CAISLDRGNTEAFF. The CDR3 DNA reads as TGTGCCATCAGTTTGGACAGGGGGAACACTGAAGCTTTCTTT. The chain employs TRBV10-3 and TRBJ1-1; 9 bases fit TRBD1. Unmatched junction bases numbered 2, after V lost 5 bases and J lost 1 base. CDR1 ENHRY and CDR2 SYGVKD come from the germline V gene. CDR3 length equals 14 residues.

The rearrangement joins TRBV6-4 to TRBJ1-5, with a weak D call TRBD1 (6 bases). The germline V and J ends were trimmed by 4 bases and 7 bases, with 14 bases remaining between them. Germline assignment: CDR1 MRHNA and CDR2 SNTAGT. The CDR3 spans 14 residues. The CDR3 protein is CASSADSAFQPQHF. Here the CDR3 DNA reads TGTGCCAGCAGTGCGGACAGCGCCTTCCAGCCCCAGCATTTT.

J is TRBJ2-3 and V is TRBV27, with D perhaps TRBD2 (5 bases). Germline V gives CDR1 MNHEY, CDR2 SMNVEV (reference sequence). This CDR3 contains 17 residues. Trimming took off 6 bases at V and 11 bases at J, with 30 bases between the two ends. Here the CDR3 reads CASRPILSGIVHRVQYF. The CDR3 bases are TGTGCCAGCAGACCAATCCTGTCGGGAATTGTACATCGTGTGCAGTATTTT.

The gene calls are TRBV4-3 and TRBJ2-2; TRBD1 agrees at 7 bases. Losses at the gene ends were 1 base for V and 3 bases for J; bases not matched to a gene: 8. The CDR3 runs 17 residues. Germline lookup yields CDR1 LGHNA and CDR2 YSLEER. The CDR3 region has the DNA TGCGCCAGCAGCCAAGTTCGACAGGGTGGGGACACCGGGGAGCTGTTTTTT. Translated, it gives CASSQVRQGGDTGELFF.

CDR3 DNA sequence: TGTGCCAGCTCACCGACAGGGACCGATTCACCCCTCCACTTT. It encodes CASSPTGTDSPLHF. The gene calls are TRBV18 and TRBJ1-6; 7 bases line up with TRBD1. The CDR3 has 14 amino acids. CDR1 and CDR2 from the germline V gene are KGHSH and LQKENI. The V segment lost 3 bases and the J segment 8 bases; nucleotides outside the gene matches: 4.

This clone was seen only once. V gene TRBV7-3 combines with J gene TRBJ2-2; 8 bases align to TRBD1. The trim removed 1 base at V and 6 bases at J, leaving 7 bases unmatched. This CDR3 comprises 16 residues. The germline V gene encodes CDR1 SGHTA and CDR2 FQGTGA. CDR3 region: CASSLRPQGEAGELFF. CDR3 nucleotides: TGTGCCAGCAGCTTAAGGCCACAGGGGGAGGCCGGGGAGCTGTTTTTT.

The V gene is TRBV28, the J gene TRBJ2-7; possibly TRBD1 for D (6 bases). The germline V gene encodes CDR1 MDHEN and CDR2 SYDVKM. Trimming stripped 6 bases from V and 1 base from J, with 16 bases between. This CDR3 has 15 residues. The chain's CDR3 is CASSSLGALSYEQYF. For the CDR3, the DNA is TGTGCCAGCAGCAGTCTGGGGGCCCTATCCTACGAGCAGTACTTC.

The CDR3 DNA follows: TGTGCCAGCAGCCAAGGGGACCTATTTGGGGGGGCCACAGATACGCAGTATTTT. Its protein product is CASSQGDLFGGATDTQYF. V and J are TRBV14 and TRBJ2-3; D may be TRBD2 (7 bases). Germline V CDR1 and CDR2: SGHDN, FVKESK. The CDR3 is made up of 18 amino acids. Trimming left V 1 base short and J 2 bases short, with 19 bases between.

This clone was detected only a few times. This chain links TRBV30 with TRBJ2-1; D remains unclear. Trimming removed 0 bases at V and 10 bases at J, with 4 bases between. The CDR3 loop spans 10 amino acids. The germline CDR1 and CDR2 sequences are GTSNPN and SVGIG (reference sequence). CDR3 DNA: TGTGCCTGGAGTGTAGAGGAGCAGTTCTTC. Translated, it gives CAWSVEEQFF.